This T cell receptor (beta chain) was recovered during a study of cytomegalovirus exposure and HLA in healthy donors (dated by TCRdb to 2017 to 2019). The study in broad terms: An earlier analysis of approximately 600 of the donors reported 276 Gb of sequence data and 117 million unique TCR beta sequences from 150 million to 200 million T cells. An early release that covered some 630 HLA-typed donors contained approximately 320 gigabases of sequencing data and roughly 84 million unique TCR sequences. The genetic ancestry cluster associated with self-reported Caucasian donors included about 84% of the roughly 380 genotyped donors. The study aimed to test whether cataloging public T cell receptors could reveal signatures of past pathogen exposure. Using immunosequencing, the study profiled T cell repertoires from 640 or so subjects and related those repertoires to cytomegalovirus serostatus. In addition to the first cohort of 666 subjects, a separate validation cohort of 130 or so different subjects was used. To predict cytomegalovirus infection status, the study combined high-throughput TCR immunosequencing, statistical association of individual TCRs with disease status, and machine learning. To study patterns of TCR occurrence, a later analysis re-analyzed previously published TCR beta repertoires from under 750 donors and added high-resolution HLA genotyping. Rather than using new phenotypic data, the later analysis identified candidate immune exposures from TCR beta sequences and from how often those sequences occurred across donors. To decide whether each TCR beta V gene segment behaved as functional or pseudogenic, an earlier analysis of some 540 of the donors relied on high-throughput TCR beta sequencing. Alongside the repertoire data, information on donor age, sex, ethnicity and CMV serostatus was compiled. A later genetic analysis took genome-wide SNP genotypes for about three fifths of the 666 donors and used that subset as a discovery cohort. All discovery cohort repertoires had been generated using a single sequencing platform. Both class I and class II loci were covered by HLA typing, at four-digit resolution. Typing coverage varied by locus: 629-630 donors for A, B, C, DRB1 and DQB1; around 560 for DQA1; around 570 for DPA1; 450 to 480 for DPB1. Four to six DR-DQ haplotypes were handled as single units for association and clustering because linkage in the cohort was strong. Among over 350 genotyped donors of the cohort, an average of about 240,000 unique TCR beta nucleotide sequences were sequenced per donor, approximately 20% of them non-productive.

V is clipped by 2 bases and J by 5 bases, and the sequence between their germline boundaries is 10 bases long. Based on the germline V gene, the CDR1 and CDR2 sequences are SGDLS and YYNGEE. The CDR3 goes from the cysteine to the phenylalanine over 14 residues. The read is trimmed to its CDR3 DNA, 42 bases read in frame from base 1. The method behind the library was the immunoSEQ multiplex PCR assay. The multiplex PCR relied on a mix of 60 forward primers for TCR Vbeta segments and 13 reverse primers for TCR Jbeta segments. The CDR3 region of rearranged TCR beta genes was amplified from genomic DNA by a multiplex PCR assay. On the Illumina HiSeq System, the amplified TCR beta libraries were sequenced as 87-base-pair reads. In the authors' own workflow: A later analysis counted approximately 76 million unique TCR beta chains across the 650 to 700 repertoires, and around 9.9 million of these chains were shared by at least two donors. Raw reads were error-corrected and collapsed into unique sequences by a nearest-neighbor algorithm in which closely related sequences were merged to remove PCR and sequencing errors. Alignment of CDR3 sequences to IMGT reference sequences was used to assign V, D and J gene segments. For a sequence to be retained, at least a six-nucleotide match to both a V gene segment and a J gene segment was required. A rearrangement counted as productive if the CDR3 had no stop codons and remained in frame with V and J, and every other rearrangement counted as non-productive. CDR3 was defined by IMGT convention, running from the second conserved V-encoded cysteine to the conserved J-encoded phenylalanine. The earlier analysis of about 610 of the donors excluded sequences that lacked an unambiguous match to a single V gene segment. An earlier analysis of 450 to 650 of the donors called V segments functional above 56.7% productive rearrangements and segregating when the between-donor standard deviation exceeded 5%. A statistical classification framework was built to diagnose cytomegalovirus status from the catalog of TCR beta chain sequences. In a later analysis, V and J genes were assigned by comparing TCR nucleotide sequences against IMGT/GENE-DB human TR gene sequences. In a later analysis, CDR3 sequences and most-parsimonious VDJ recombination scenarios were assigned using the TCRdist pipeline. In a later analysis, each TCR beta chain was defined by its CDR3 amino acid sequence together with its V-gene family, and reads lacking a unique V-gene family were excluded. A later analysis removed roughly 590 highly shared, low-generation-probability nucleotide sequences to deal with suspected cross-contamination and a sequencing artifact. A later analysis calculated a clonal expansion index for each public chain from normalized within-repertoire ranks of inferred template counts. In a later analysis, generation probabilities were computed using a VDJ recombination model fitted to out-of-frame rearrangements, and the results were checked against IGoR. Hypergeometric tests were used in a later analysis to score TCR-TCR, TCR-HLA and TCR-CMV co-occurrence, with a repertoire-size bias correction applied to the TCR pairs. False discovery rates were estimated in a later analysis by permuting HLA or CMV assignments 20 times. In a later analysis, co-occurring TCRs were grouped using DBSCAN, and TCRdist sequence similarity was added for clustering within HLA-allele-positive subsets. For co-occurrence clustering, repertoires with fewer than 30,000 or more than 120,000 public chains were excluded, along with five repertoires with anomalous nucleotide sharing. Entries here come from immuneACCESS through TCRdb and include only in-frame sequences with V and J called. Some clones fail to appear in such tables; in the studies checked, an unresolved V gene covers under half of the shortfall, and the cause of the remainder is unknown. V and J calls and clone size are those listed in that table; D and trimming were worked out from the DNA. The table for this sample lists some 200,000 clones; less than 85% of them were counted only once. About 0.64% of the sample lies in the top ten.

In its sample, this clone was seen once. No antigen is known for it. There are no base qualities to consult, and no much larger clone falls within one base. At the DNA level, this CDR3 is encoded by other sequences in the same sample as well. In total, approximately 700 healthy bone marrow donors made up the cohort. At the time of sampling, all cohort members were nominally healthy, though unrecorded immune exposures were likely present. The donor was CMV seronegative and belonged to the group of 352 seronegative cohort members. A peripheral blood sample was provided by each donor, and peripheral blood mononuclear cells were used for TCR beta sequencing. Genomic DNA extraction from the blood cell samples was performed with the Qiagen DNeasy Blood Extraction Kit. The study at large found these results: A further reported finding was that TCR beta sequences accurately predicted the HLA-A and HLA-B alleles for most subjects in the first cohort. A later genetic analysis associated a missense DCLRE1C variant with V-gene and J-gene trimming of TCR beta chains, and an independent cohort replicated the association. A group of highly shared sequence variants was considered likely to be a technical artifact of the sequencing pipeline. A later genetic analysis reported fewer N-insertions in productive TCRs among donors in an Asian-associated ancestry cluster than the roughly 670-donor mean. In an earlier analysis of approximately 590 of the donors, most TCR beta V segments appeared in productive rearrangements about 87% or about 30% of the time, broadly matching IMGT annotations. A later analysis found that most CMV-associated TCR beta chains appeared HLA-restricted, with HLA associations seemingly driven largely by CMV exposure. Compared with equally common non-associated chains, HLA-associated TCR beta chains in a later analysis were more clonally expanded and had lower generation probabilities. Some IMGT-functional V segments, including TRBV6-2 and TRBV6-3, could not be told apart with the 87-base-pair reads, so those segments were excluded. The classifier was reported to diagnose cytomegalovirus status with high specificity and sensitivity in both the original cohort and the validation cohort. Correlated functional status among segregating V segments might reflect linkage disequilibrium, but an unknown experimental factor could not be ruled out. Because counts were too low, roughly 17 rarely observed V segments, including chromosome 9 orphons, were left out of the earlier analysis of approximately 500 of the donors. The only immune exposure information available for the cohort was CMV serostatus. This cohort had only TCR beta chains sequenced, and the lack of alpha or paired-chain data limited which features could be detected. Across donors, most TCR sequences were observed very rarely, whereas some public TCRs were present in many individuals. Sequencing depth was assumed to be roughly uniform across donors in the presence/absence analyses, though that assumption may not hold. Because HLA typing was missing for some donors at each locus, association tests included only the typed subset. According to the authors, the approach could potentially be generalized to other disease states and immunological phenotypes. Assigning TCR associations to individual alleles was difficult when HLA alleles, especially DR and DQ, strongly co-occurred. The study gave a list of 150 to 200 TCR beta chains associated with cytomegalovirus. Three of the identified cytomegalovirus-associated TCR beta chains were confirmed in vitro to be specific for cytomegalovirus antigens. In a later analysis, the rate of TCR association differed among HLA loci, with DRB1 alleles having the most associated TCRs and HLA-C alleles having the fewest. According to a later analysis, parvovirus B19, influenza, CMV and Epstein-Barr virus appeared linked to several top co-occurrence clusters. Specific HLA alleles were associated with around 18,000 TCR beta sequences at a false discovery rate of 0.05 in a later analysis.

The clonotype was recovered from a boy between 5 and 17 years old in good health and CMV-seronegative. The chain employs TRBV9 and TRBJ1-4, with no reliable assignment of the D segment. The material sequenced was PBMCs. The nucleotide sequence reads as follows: TGTGCCAGCAGCGTGTCCGGGTCGAATGAAAAACTGTTTTTT. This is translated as CASSVSGSNEKLFF.